Reported below is one TCR beta chain. A clone one base away is much larger, so this may be a read error. Sequencing used immunoSEQ multiplex PCR; TCRdb keeps in-frame clones, though not all of them. The profile shows hundreds of thousands of clones, 85% to 95% of them singletons. The data stem from a study of blood T cell repertoires in COVID-19. Background on the study: Whether acute or convalescent, the COVID-19 samples came from the United States, Italy and Spain. Sources were T cells, B-cell-depleted T cells, or PBMCs; the material itself was cDNA or gDNA.

CDR3 size: 12 residues. Between the trimmed V and J ends, which lost 3 bases and 2 bases, there was a span of 5 bases. Germline V gives CDR1 SEHNR, CDR2 FQNEAQ (reference sequence). The sequenced material came from PBMCs or T cells enriched from blood (not recorded which). This chain links TRBV7-9 with TRBJ2-7, with D possibly TRBD1 on 5 matching bases. The TCR originated in a woman younger than 35 who had recovered from COVID-19. Here the CDR3 DNA reads TGTGCCAGCAGCTTGACAGCCTACGAGCAGTACTTC. It specifies CASSLTAYEQYF.